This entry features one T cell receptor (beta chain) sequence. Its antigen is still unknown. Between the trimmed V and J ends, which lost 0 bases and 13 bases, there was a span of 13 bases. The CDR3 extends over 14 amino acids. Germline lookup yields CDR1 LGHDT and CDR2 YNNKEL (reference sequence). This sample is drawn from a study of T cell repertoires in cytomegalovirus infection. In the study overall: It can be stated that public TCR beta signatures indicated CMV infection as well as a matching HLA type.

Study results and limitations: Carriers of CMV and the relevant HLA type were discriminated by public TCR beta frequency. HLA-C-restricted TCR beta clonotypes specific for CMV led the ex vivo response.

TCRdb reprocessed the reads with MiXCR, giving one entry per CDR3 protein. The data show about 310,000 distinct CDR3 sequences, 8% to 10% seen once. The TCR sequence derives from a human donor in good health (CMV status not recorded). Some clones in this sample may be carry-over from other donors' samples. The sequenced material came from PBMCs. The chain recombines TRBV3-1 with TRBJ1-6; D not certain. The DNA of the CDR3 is TGTGCCAGCAGCCAAGAATTAGATAGGGATCCCCTCCACTTT. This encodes CASSQELDRDPLHF.